A selection of T cell receptor beta chains follows, all from one sample in a study of T-cell reconstitution after alpha-beta-depleted transplantation in children. MiXCR, applied by TCRdb to the PCR reads, yields one record per CDR3 protein. Of roughly 200,000 distinct CDR3 sequences in the sample, under 9.5% were seen once. Here the sequenced sample was PBMCs from the stem cell graft donor, taken from the stem cell graft. These receptors originate from a human donor who donated a stem cell graft to a child with acute lymphoblastic leukemia. CDR3s leave out the opening cysteine and the closing phenylalanine or tryptophan. The order of the fields is J gene, D gene, V gene, CDR3 protein. The D gene is left open where the match is weak.

TRBJ2-2 . TRBV10-3 AISDSQNTGELF
TRBJ2-7 . TRBV29-1 SVAVDYEQY
TRBJ1-4 . TRBV19 AIKSGSANEKLF
TRBJ2-1 . TRBV11-3 ASSSGVEQF
TRBJ2-3 . TRBV29-1 SVEKGVRSTDTQY
TRBJ2-1 . TRBV7-8 ASSLARYLDNEQF
TRBJ1-2 . TRBV7-9 ASSPHSENYGYT
TRBJ2-7 TRBD2 TRBV6-5 ASSYSIPSGVTYEQY
TRBJ1-1 TRBD1 TRBV18 ASSPLGGTGNTEAF
TRBJ2-1 . TRBV6-2/TRBV6-3 ASNGRSEQF
TRBJ2-2 . TRBV5-6 ASSLDRPGELF
TRBJ2-7 . TRBV2 ASTREAGTLDEQY
TRBJ2-3 . TRBV20-1 SANEKADGTQY
TRBJ2-1 . TRBV14 ASSQVRGAYNEQF
TRBJ2-5 . TRBV15 ATSRDSTGLETQY
TRBJ1-3 TRBD1 TRBV7-2 ASSFQDRLPGNTIY
TRBJ2-7 . TRBV27 ASSLRRLGSYEQY
TRBJ1-1 . TRBV19 ASSPLIGMNTEAF
TRBJ1-2 . TRBV20-1 SARGRGRGEGYT
TRBJ1-2 . TRBV2 ASSEFGGSEGYT
TRBJ2-1 . TRBV28 AGSWQAYNEQF
TRBJ2-7 TRBD2 TRBV4-2 ASSQAGTSGTYEQY
TRBJ2-7 . TRBV5-1 ASSLPPSEQY
TRBJ2-1 . TRBV4-1 ASSQPGRNEQF
TRBJ2-5 . TRBV3-1 ASSQGWGETQY
TRBJ2-1 . TRBV20-1 SASLLPRNTNEQF
TRBJ1-1 . TRBV7-9 ASSLASSGSEAF
TRBJ1-6 TRBD1 TRBV20-1 SARDSGQGAVSPLH
TRBJ2-5 TRBD2 TRBV7-9 ASSFLAGVRETQY
TRBJ2-3 TRBD2 TRBV9 ASSVAPAGGAGDTQY
TRBJ1-6 . TRBV15 ATSRDRGSNSPLH
TRBJ2-7 TRBD1 TRBV7-9 ASSLVPGQGVHEQY
TRBJ1-5 . TRBV6-2/TRBV6-3 ASSYSSLKNVQPQH
TRBJ2-7 . TRBV7-9 ASSERGVGPNYEQY
TRBJ1-3 . TRBV5-1 ASSLVGRGTGNTIY
TRBJ2-2 TRBD1 TRBV5-5 ASSLELDRGTGELF
TRBJ1-2 TRBD1 TRBV4-1 ASSQDAGGAYGGYT
TRBJ1-1 . TRBV5-1 ASRTDRPNTEAF
TRBJ2-7 . TRBV7-8 ASSLDTSSGEQY
TRBJ2-3 . TRBV12-3/TRBV12-4 ASCDAGMVAQY
TRBJ2-3 . TRBV29-1 SVEVPQMDTQY
TRBJ2-7 . TRBV12-3/TRBV12-4 ASRRVGGYEQY
TRBJ1-6 TRBD1 TRBV7-9 ASRTPTGINSPLH
TRBJ2-1 TRBD1 TRBV15 ATSRDGGQFLNEQF
TRBJ2-3 . TRBV4-2 ASSQESGSRDTQY
TRBJ2-3 TRBD2 TRBV7-2 ASSLGGGLKDTQY
TRBJ2-7 . TRBV20-1 SALRLLGGGSGEQY
TRBJ2-3 TRBD2 TRBV10-3 AIGGGTDTQY
TRBJ2-2 . TRBV29-1 SVERTGSSTGELF
TRBJ2-3 TRBD2 TRBV7-8 ASGKAGKDSTQY
TRBJ1-1 . TRBV5-1 ASSWQAGAVNTEAF
TRBJ1-1 TRBD1 TRBV3-1 ASSSTGVYTEAF
TRBJ1-1 . TRBV7-2 ASSPVGHAGDTEAF
TRBJ2-3 . TRBV7-2 ASSLAMGGRTDTQY